This T cell receptor (beta chain) appears in the sequencing data of a study of cytotoxic CD8 clonotypes in ibrutinib-treated CLL. On the study more broadly: The subjects consisted of approximately twelve relapsed/refractory and some 14 treatment-naive individuals, with 17 to 18 IGHV unmutated.

The assay was immunoSEQ multiplex PCR, and TCRdb's table has in-frame clones only and misses some. The repertoire holds 150,000 to 200,000 clones, with nearly 90% as singletons. The source was PBMCs, collected at disease progression, from a patient treated with ibrutinib. The receptor's source is a human donor with chronic lymphocytic leukemia.

The CDR3 DNA follows: TGTGCCACCAGCGCGCAGGTGAACACTGAAGCTTTCTTT. It encodes CATSAQVNTEAFF. The chain carries TRBV15 and TRBJ1-1; D is uncertain. The CDR3 has 13 amino acids. Trimming removed 5 bases at V and 0 bases at J, with 7 bases between. Germline lookup yields CDR1 LNHNV and CDR2 YYDKDF (reference sequence).